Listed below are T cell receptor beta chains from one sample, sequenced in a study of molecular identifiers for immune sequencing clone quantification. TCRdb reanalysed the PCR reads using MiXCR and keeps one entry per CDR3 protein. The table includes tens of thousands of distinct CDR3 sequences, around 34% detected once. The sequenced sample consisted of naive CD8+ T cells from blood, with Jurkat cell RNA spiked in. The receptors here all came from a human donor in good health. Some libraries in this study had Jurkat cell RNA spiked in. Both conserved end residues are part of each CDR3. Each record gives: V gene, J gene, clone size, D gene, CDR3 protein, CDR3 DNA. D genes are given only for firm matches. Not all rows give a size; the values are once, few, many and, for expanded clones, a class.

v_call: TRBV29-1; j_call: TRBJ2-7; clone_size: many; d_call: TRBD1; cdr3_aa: CSVPGTGVEQYF; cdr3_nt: TGCAGCGTTCCCGGGACAGGGGTCGAGCAGTACTTC
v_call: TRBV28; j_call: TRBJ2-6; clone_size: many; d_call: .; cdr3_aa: CASSLSSGANVLTF; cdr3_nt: TGTGCCAGCAGTTTGAGCTCTGGGGCCAACGTCCTGACTTTC
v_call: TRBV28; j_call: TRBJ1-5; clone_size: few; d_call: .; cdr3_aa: CASSFGGYQPQHF; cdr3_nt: TGTGCCAGCAGTTTCGGGGGTTACCAGCCCCAGCATTTT
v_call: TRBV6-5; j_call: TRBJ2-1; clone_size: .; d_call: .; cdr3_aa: CASSYRVGEQFF; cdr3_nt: TGTGCCAGCAGCTACAGGGTGGGAGAGCAGTTCTTC
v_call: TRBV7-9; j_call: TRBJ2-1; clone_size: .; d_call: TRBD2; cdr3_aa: CASSNQAGIYNEQFF; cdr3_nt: TGTGCCAGCAGCAACCAAGCGGGAATCTACAATGAGCAGTTCTTC
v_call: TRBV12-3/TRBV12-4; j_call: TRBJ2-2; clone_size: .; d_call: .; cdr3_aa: CASSGTGGNTGELFF; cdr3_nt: TGTGCCAGCAGTGGGACGGGTGGGAACACCGGGGAGCTGTTTTTT
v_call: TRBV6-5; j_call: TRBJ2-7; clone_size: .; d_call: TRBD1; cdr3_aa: CASSIGQGYEQYF; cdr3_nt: TGTGCCAGCAGCATCGGACAGGGCTACGAGCAGTACTTC
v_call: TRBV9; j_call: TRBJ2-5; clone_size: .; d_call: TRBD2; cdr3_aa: CASSGGLAGTETQCF; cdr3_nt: TGTGCCAGCAGCGGAGGACTAGCGGGAACAGAGACCCAGTGCTTC
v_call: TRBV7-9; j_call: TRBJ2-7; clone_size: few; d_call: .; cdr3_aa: CASSLGQDNEQYF; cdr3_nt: TGTGCCAGCAGCTTAGGGCAGGACAACGAGCAGTACTTC
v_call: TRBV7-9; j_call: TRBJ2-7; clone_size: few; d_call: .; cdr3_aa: CASSFPERTFNEQYF; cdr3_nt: TGTGCCAGCAGCTTCCCGGAGAGGACTTTCAACGAGCAGTACTTC
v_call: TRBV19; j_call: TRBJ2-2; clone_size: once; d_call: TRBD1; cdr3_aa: CASSPDRGWTGELYF; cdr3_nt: TGTGCCAGTAGTCCGGACAGGGGATGGACCGGGGAGCTGTATTTT
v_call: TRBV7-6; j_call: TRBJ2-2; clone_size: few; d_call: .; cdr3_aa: CASSFRGEGELFF; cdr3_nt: TGTGCCAGCAGCTTTAGGGGAGAGGGGGAGCTGTTTTTT
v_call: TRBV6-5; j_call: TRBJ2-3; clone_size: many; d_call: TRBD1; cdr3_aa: CASSLGTGVLGTQYF; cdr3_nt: TGTGCCAGCAGTTTGGGGACAGGGGTACTTGGTACGCAGTATTTT
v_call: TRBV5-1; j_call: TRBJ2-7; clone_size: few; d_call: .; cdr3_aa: CASSFGNEQYF; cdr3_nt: TGCGCCAGCAGCTTCGGCAACGAGCAGTACTTC
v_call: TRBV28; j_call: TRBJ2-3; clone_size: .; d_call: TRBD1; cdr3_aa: CASSTDRGWADTQYF; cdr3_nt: TGTGCCAGCAGTACGGACAGGGGGTGGGCAGATACGCAGTATTTT
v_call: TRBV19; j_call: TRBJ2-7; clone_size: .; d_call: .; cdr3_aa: CASSAGSYEQYF; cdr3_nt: TGTGCCAGTAGTGCCGGGAGTTACGAGCAGTACTTC
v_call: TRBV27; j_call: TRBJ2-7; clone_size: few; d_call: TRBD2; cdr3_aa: CASRTTGTSGRALYEQYF; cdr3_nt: TGTGCCAGCAGAACTACCGGGACTAGCGGGAGGGCCCTCTACGAGCAGTACTTC
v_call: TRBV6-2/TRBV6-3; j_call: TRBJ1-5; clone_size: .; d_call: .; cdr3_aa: CASRDYSNQPQHF; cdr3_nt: TGTGCCAGCAGAGATTATAGCAATCAGCCCCAGCATTTT
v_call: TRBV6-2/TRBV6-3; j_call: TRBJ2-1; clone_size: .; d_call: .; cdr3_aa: CASLSAREQFF; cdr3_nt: TGTGCCAGCCTCTCCGCGCGGGAGCAGTTCTTC
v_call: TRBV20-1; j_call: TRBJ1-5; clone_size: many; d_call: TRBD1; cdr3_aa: CSARQGFWNQPQHF; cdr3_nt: TGCAGTGCAAGACAGGGGTTTTGGAATCAGCCCCAGCATTTT
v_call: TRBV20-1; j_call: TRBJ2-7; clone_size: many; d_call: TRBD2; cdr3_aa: CSARDLPSGNSYEQYF; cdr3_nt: TGCAGTGCTAGAGATCTGCCTAGCGGGAACTCCTACGAGCAGTACTTC
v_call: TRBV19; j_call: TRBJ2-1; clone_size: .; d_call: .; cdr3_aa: CASTGVHEQFF; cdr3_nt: TGTGCCAGTACCGGGGTCCATGAGCAGTTCTTC
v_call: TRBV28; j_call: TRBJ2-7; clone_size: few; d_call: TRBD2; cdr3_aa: CASTRGGVSYEQYF; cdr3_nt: TGTGCCAGCACCCGCGGGGGGGTGTCCTACGAGCAGTACTTC
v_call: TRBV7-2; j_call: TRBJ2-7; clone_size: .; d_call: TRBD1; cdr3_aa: CASCSGQPSEQYF; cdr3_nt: TGTGCCAGCTGCTCGGGACAGCCCTCGGAGCAGTACTTC
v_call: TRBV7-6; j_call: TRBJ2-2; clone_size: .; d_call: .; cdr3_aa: CASSVLDTPNTGELFF; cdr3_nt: TGTGCCAGCAGCGTCCTAGACACCCCCAACACCGGGGAGCTGTTTTTT
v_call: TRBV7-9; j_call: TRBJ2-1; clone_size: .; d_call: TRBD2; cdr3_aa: CASSQQTSGRAGEQFF; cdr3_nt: TGTGCCAGCAGTCAGCAGACTAGCGGGAGGGCGGGGGAGCAGTTCTTC
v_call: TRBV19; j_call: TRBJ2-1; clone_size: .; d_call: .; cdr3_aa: CASSMTCGIYNEQFF; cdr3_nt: TGTGCCAGTAGTATGACTTGCGGGATCTACAATGAGCAGTTCTTC
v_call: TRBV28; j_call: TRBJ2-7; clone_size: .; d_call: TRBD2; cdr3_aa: CASSLTRTSGRWSSYEQCF; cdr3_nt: TGTGCCAGCAGTCTCACCCGGACTAGCGGGAGGTGGAGCTCCTACGAGCAGTGCTTC
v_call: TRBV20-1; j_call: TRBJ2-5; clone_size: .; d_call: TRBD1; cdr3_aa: CSANRDSQEPQYF; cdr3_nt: TGCAGTGCAAATAGGGACAGCCAAGAGCCCCAGTACTTC
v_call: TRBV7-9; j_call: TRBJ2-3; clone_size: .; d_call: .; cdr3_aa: CASNGQSSTDTQYF; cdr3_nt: TGTGCCAGCAACGGGCAATCTAGCACAGATACGCAGTATTTT
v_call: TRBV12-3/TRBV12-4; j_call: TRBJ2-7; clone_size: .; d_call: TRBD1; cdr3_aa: CASSPEPGLGTGGAEQYF; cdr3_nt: TGTGCCAGCAGCCCTGAACCTGGGTTGGGGACAGGGGGCGCCGAGCAGTACTTC
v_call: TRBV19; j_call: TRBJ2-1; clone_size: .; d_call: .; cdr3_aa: CASTVGSSYNEQFF; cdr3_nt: TGTGCCAGTACCGTAGGGAGCTCCTACAATGAGCAGTTCTTC